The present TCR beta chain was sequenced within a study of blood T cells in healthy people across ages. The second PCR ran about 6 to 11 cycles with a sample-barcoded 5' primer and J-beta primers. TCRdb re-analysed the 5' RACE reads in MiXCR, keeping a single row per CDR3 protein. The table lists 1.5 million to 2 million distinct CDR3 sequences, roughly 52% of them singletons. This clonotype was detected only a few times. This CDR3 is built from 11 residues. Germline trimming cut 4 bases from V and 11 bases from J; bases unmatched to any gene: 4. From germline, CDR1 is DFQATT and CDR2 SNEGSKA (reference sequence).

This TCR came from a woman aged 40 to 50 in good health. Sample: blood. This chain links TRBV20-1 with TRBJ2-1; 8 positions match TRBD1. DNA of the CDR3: TGCAGTGCTATACAGGGGGTAAAGCAGTTCTTC. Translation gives CSAIQGVKQFF.